Each of the 25 T cell receptor beta chains below was sequenced from the same sample in a study of blood T cells in healthy people across ages. For the second PCR, which ran for about 7 to 11 cycles, a sample-barcoded 5' primer and a J-beta primer mix were used. TCRdb processed the 5' RACE reads anew with MiXCR; each CDR3 protein has one entry. Altogether about 760,000 distinct CDR3 sequences are present, around 25% being singletons, with the ten largest covering just under 9.5%. The same sample was also studied in work on T cells of mothers and their children.

The sequenced sample consisted of blood. These receptors all stem from a boy aged 5-17 years in good health.

Of note for this clonotype: With a much larger clone just one base away, this may be a read error. The chain combines TRBV6-5 with TRBJ2-4, with TRBD2 as a possible D gene (6 bases). Germline V lookup: CDR1 MNHEY, CDR2 SVGAGI. This CDR3 region has 15 residues. The CDR3 DNA sequence: TGTGCCAGCAGCCCGGGGGTTTCGGCCAAAAACGTTCAGTACTTC. It codes for CASSPGVSAKNVQYF.

This chain uses TRBV20-1 with TRBJ1-1, with TRBD1 as a possible D gene (6 bases). The CDR3 runs 15 residues. Germline V gene data show CDR1 as DFQATT and CDR2 as SNEGSKA (reference sequence). V lost 0 bases, J lost 3 bases, and 14 bases lay in between. The CDR3: CSARDGRQAYTEAFF. The CDR3 DNA is TGCAGTGCTAGAGATGGGCGACAGGCTTACACTGAAGCTTTCTTT.

This clonotype was detected only a few times. The genes are TRBV5-6 and TRBJ2-5, with 10 bases identical to TRBD2. The germline CDR1 and CDR2 sequences are SGHDT and YYEEEE. V lost 2 bases and J lost 1; bases outside the gene matches: 8. CDR3 length equals 17 residues. The CDR3: CASSFRPIAGGQETQYF. CDR3 in DNA: TGTGCCAGCAGCTTCCGTCCCATAGCGGGGGGCCAAGAGACCCAGTACTTC.

This clonotype was counted only a few times. Because it lacks the conserved phenylalanine or tryptophan at the end, this CDR3 is likely a read error. The gene calls are TRBV19 and TRBJ2-1; TRBD2 matches 14 bases. Germline CDR1 LNHDA, CDR2 SQIVND (reference sequence). CDR3 size: 15 residues. V lost 6 bases and J lost 5; bases outside the gene matches: 3. The CDR3 here is CASRMGLAGDNEQFL. The DNA of the CDR3 is TGTGCCAGTAGAATGGGACTAGCGGGGGACAATGAGCAGTTCCTC.

This clonotype was observed a handful of times. The J gene is TRBJ1-1, the V gene TRBV12-3 or TRBV12-4; 9 positions match TRBD1. With 3 bases clipped from V and 7 bases from J, the junction kept 6 bases outside the gene matches. This CDR3 region has 14 residues. The chain's CDR3 is CASSFGTGGIEAFF. As DNA, the CDR3 is TGTGCCAGCAGTTTCGGTACAGGGGGCATTGAAGCTTTCTTT.

This clonotype was counted only a few times. V usage is TRBV6-1 and J usage is TRBJ2-6; D possibly corresponds to TRBD1 (6 bases). Trimming cost V 8 bases and J 0 bases, with 17 bases left between them. The germline CDR1 and CDR2 sequences are MNHNS and SASEGT. This CDR3 contains 17 residues. This CDR3 reads CASGETGGLSGANVLTF. CDR3 DNA sequence: TGTGCCAGCGGGGAGACAGGTGGGCTCTCTGGGGCCAACGTCCTGACTTTC.

The V call is TRBV2, the J call TRBJ2-5; no definite D call. The J call may be mistaken, given a closer DNA end match to TRBJ2-7. The CDR3 has 13 residues. Per germline, CDR1 SNHLY and CDR2 FYNNEI. The CDR3 sequence: CASSDASSYEQYF. The CDR3 bases are TGTGCCAGCAGTGACGCTAGCTCCTACGAGCAGTACTTC.

Of note for this clonotype: A much larger clone lies one base from this, so it may be a read error. The rearrangement joins TRBV29-1 to TRBJ1-5; unclear D gene. The CDR3 consists of 12 residues. Deletions cut 4 bases from V and 2 bases from J, with 6 bases between. Germline V gene data show CDR1 as SQVTM and CDR2 as ANQGSEA. The CDR3 sequence is CSVGRGNQPQHF. CDR3 nucleotide sequence: TGCAGCGTTGGGAGGGGCAATCAGCCCCAGCATTTT.

V usage is TRBV10-3 and J usage is TRBJ2-7, with a tentative D call TRBD1 (5 bases). The germline V gene has CDR1 ENHRY and CDR2 SYGVKD. V lost 0 bases and J 4 bases, leaving 10 bases between the germline ends. The CDR3 is 14 residues long. Written as DNA, the CDR3 is TGTGCCATCAGTGAGTCGGTCAAGGGGTACGAGCAGTACTTC. This gives the protein CAISESVKGYEQYF.

CDR3 sequence (DNA): TGTGCCAGCAGCTACAGAGGCTCTGGAAACACCATATATTTT. Translation: CASSYRGSGNTIYF. The rearrangement joins TRBV13 to TRBJ1-3; D gene ambiguous. Trimming shortened V by 4 bases and J by 0 bases, and 7 bases separated the two germline ends. Germline V CDR1 and CDR2: PRHDT, FYEKMQ (reference sequence). There are 14 residues in the CDR3.

This clonotype was observed at least ten times. V is TRBV5-6 and J is TRBJ2-2, with unresolved D. Germline V gene data show CDR1 as SGHDT and CDR2 as YYEEEE. CDR3 length: 14 amino acids. Trimming took off 2 bases at V and 2 bases at J, with 7 bases between the two ends. The CDR3, as DNA: TGTGCCAGCAGCTTAGTTCTAAACACCGGGGAGCTGTTTTTT. Its translation is CASSLVLNTGELFF.

On this clonotype itself: At one end the junction does not follow the germline gene, possibly because of a read error. The rearrangement uses TRBV24-1 and TRBJ2-7, with a weak D call TRBD1 (5 bases). The germline CDR1 and CDR2 sequences are KGHDR and SFDVKD. The length of the CDR3 is 13 residues. In DNA form, the CDR3 reads TGTGCCACCAGTGATTTGGCCACAGGAAAGTTACACTTC. Protein sequence: CATSDLATGKLHF.

This chain joins TRBV7-9 and TRBJ1-2, with a possible D match to TRBD1 (5 bases). There are 14 residues in the CDR3. Trimming took 1 base from V and 5 from J, leaving 11 bases between them. The germline V gene encodes CDR1 SEHNR and CDR2 FQNEAQ (reference sequence). CDR3 loop: CASSLGGAGYGYTF. CDR3 DNA sequence: TGTGCCAGCAGCTTAGGAGGGGCCGGTTATGGCTACACCTTC.

This clonotype was seen a handful of times. The V call is TRBV20-1, the J call TRBJ2-5; possibly TRBD2 for D (6 bases). The last part of the DNA fits TRBJ2-7 better; the J call may be wrong. The CDR3 loop spans 14 amino acids. Germline assignment: CDR1 DFQATT and CDR2 SNEGSKA (reference sequence). The CDR3 sequence: CSARDWRGSYEQYF. The CDR3 bases are TGCAGTGCTAGAGATTGGCGGGGCTCCTACGAGCAGTACTTC.

The table lists this clonotype with a few counts. V is TRBV10-3 and J is TRBJ2-7; tentative D call: TRBD2 (6 bases). V dropped 10 bases and J dropped 0 bases, with 22 bases sitting between them. The CDR3 length is 16 residues. The germline gives CDR1 ENHRY, CDR2 SYGVKD. The CDR3: CATAGWGTGSSYEQYF. Here the CDR3 DNA reads TGTGCCACCGCGGGGTGGGGGACGGGTAGCTCCTACGAGCAGTACTTC.

In its sample, this clonotype was seen a few times. V is TRBV4-3 and J is TRBJ2-5, with TRBD2 identical over 7 bases. V lost 2 bases to trimming and J lost 5 bases; unmatched junction nucleotides: 5. The CDR3 covers 14 residues. The germline gives CDR1 LGHNA, CDR2 YSLEER. The CDR3 region has the DNA TGCGCCAGCAGCCAAACATACGGGAGGGAGACCCAGTACTTC. It yields the protein CASSQTYGRETQYF.

This clonotype was seen only once. The chain couples TRBV2 to TRBJ2-1; 9 positions agree with TRBD2. The germline V gene has CDR1 SNHLY and CDR2 FYNNEI. CDR3 size: 16 residues. After removal of 1 base from V and 7 bases from J, the junction contained 8 bases not matched to a gene. The CDR3 is CASSEVGSLAGNEQFF. CDR3 nucleotides: TGTGCCAGCAGTGAAGTGGGTAGTCTAGCGGGGAATGAGCAGTTCTTC.

The CDR3 loop reads CASSAYRDRGNEQYF. DNA of the CDR3: TGTGCCAGCAGCGCTTACCGGGACAGGGGCAACGAGCAGTACTTC. The chain links TRBV7-6 to TRBJ2-7, with 10 bases lining up with TRBD1. The CDR3 is made up of 15 amino acids. After removal of 5 bases from V and 5 bases from J, the junction contained 9 bases not matched to a gene. Germline V gives CDR1 SGHVS, CDR2 FNYEAQ.

The chain couples TRBV29-1 to TRBJ1-4, with D unclear. Germline lookup yields CDR1 SQVTM and CDR2 ANQGSEA. V lost 7 bases to trimming and J lost 6 bases, with 12 bases between them. The CDR3 runs to 12 residues. CDR3 sequence (DNA): TGCAGCGCCGGGAGCGGAGATGAAAAACTGTTTTTT. Translated: CSAGSGDEKLFF.

The V and J genes are TRBV7-9 and TRBJ2-1; 8 bases fit TRBD1. The trim removed 3 bases at V and 7 bases at J, leaving 5 bases unmatched. The V gene's germline CDR1 is SEHNR and CDR2 FQNEAQ (reference sequence). The CDR3 extends over 14 amino acids. The chain's CDR3 is CASSFQGAPNEQFF. CDR3 bases: TGTGCCAGCAGCTTTCAGGGGGCGCCGAATGAGCAGTTCTTC.

This clonotype was seen more than once but under ten times. Here the CDR3 reads CASSPGLAGEDLLTYNEQFF. The CDR3 DNA follows: TGTGCCAGCAGCCCCGGACTAGCGGGGGAGGACCTCCTAACCTACAATGAGCAGTTCTTC. The chain is built from TRBV7-8 and TRBJ2-1, with 13 bases that match TRBD2. V lost 5 bases and J lost 2; bases outside the gene matches: 15. In germline, CDR1 is SGHVS, CDR2 FQNEAQ. The CDR3 extends over 20 amino acids.

This clonotype was seen more than once but under ten times. The chain couples TRBV7-9 to TRBJ2-1, with 8 bases aligning to TRBD2. The better agreement between TRBJ2-5 and the DNA end casts doubt on the J call. Germline lookup yields CDR1 SEHNR and CDR2 FQNEAQ (reference sequence). This CDR3 has 17 residues. CDR3 protein: CASSFWSGGLHQETQYF. CDR3 DNA sequence: TGTGCCAGCAGCTTTTGGAGCGGGGGACTTCATCAAGAGACCCAGTACTTC.

The V and J genes are TRBV5-1 and TRBJ2-2, with 9 bases fitting TRBD1. This CDR3 is 16 amino acids long. J lost 1 base, V lost 4 bases, and 5 bases had no gene match. Germline-derived CDR1 and CDR2 are SGHRS and YFSETQ. CDR3 amino acids: CASSRGDRVNTGELFF. DNA of the CDR3: TGCGCCAGCAGCAGAGGGGACAGGGTGAACACCGGGGAGCTGTTTTTT.

Concerning this clonotype itself: One junction end disagrees with the germline gene, perhaps due to a read error. The chain has TRBV29-1 and TRBJ2-4; D call uncertain. The germline V gene encodes CDR1 SQVTM and CDR2 ANQGSEA. CDR3 length equals 14 residues. The CDR3 region is CSVGEQRAKDIQYF. The CDR3 DNA reads TGCAGCGTCGGAGAGCAGAGAGCCAAAGACATTCAGTACTTC.

This clonotype occurred a few times. The V call is TRBV12-3 or TRBV12-4, the J call TRBJ1-2, with 7 bases fitting TRBD1. The CDR3 covers 17 residues. J lost 4 bases, V lost 3 bases, and 14 bases had no gene match. The CDR3 reads CASSFRDRPDLSYGYTF. Here the CDR3 DNA reads TGTGCCAGCAGTTTTCGGGACAGACCCGACCTATCCTATGGCTACACCTTC.